This T cell receptor beta chain appears in the sequencing data of a study of T-cell reconstitution after alpha-beta-depleted transplantation in children. It was with unique molecular identifiers that the TCRbeta library was prepared. TCRdb called the PCR reads again in MiXCR, with one record for every CDR3 protein. The table records over 300,000 distinct CDR3 sequences, 10% of them present only once. This clonotype was picked up many times. Germline loops: CDR1 SGHRS, CDR2 YFSETQ. With 5 bases removed from V and 4 bases from J, the gap between germline ends came to 7 bases. The CDR3 spans 12 residues.

The starting material was PBMCs from the stem cell graft donor, obtained from the stem cell graft. The V and J genes are TRBV5-1 and TRBJ2-1; D possibly corresponds to TRBD1 (5 bases). This TCR was recovered from a human donor who donated a stem cell graft to a child with acute lymphoblastic leukemia. The CDR3 DNA follows: TGCGCCAGCAGGACAGATTACAATGAGCAGTTCTTC. It encodes CASRTDYNEQFF. Complete variable domain (other parts from reference TRBV5-1 and TRBJ2-1): KAGVTQTPRYLIKTRGQQVTLSCSPISGHRSVSWYQQTPGQGLQFLFEYFSETQRNKGNFPGRFSGRQFSNSRSEMNVSTLELGDSALYLCASRTDYNEQFFGPGTRLTVL.